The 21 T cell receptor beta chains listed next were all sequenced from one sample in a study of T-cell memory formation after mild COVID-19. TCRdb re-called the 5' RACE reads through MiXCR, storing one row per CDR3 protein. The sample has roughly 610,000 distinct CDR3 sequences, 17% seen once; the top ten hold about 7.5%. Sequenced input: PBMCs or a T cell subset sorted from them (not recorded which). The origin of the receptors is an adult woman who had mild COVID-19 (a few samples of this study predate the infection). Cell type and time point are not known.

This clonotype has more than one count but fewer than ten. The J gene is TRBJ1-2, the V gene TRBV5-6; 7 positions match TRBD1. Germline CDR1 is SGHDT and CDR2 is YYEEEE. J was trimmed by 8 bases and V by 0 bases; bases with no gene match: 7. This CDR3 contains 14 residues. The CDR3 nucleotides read TGTGCCAGCAGCTTGGGACAGGGTCTCGAAGGCTACACCTTC. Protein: CASSLGQGLEGYTF.

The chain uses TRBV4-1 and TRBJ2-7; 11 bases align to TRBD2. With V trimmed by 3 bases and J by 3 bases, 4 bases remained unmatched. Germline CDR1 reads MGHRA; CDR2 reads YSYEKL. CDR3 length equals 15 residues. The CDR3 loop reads CASSQGTSGGYEQYF. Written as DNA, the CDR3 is TGCGCCAGCAGCCAGGGAACTAGCGGGGGCTACGAGCAGTACTTC.

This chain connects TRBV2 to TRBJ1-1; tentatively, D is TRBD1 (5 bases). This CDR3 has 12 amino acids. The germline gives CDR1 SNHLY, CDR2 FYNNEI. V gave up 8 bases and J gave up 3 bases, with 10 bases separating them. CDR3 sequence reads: CASWGGDTEAFF. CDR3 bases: TGTGCCAGCTGGGGGGGGGACACTGAAGCTTTCTTT.

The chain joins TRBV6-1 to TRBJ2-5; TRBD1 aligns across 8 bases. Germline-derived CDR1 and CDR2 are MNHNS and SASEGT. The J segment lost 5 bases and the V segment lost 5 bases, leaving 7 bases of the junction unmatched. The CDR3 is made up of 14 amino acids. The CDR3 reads CASSPVPGGETQYF. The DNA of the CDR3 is TGTGCCAGCAGTCCCGTCCCAGGGGGCGAGACCCAGTACTTC.

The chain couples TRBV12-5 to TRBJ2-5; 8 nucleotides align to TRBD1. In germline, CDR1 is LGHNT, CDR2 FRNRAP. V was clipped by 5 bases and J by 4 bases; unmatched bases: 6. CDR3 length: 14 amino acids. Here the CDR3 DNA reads TGTGCTAGTGGTCCTGGACAGGGACCAGAGACCCAGTACTTC. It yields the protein CASGPGQGPETQYF.

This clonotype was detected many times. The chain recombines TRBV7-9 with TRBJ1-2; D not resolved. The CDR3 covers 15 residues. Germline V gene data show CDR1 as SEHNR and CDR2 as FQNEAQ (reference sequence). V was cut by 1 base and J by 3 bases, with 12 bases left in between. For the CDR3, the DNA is TGTGCCAGCAGCTTAGAAGTGGGGATTTACTATGGCTACACCTTC. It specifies CASSLEVGIYYGYTF. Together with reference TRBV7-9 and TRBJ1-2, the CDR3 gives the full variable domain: DTGVSQNPRHKITKRGQNVTFRCDPISEHNRLYWYRQTLGQGPEFLTYFQNEAQLEKSRLLSDRFSAERPKGSFSTLEIQRTEQGDSAMYLCASSLEVGIYYGYTFGSGTRLTVV.

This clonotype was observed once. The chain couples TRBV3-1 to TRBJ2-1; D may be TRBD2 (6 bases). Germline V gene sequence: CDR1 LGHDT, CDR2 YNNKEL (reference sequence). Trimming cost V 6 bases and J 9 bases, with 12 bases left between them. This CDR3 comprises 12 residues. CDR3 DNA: TGTGCCAGCAGTCTCGGGAGTTTTGAGCAGTTCTTC. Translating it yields CASSLGSFEQFF.

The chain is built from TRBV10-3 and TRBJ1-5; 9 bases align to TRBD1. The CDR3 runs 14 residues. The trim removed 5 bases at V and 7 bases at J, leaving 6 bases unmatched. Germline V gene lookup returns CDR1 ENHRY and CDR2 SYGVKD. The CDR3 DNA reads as TGTGCCATCAGTCCCGGGACAGGGTTCCAGCCCCAGCATTTT. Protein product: CAISPGTGFQPQHF.

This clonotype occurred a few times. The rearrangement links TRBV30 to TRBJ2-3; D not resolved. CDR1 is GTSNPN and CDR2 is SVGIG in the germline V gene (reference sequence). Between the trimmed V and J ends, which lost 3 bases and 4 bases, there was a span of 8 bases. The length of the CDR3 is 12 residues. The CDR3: CAWSMTSDTQYF. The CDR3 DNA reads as TGTGCCTGGAGCATGACTTCAGATACGCAGTATTTT.

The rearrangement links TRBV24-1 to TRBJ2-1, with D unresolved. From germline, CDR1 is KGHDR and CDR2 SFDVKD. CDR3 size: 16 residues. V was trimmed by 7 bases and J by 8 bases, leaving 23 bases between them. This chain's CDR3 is CATSGSSTSVVYEQFF. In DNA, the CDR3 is TGTGCCACCAGCGGCTCAAGTACTTCGGTCGTCTATGAGCAGTTCTTC.

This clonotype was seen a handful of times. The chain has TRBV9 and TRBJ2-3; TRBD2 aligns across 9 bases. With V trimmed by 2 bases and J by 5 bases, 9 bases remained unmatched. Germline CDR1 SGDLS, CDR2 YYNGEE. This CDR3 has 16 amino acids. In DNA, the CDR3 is TGTGCCAGCAGCGTGCGAAGCGGGGGGCTTGAAGATACGCAGTATTTT. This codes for CASSVRSGGLEDTQYF.

CDR3 residues: CASSLTSVNEQFF. The CDR3 nucleotides are TGTGCCAGCAGCTTAACTAGCGTGAATGAGCAGTTCTTC. This rearrangement joins TRBV12-3 or TRBV12-4 to TRBJ2-1, with 7 bases aligning to TRBD2. V lost 6 bases, J lost 7 bases, and 6 bases stayed unmatched. The CDR3 runs to 13 residues.

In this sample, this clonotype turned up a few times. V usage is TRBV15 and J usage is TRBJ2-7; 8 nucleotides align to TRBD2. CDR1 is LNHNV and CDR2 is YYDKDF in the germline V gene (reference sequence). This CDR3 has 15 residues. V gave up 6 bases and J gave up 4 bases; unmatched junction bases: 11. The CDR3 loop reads CATSPRGAGRYEQYF. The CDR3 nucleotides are TGTGCCACCAGTCCGCGGGGGGCAGGACGTTACGAGCAGTACTTC. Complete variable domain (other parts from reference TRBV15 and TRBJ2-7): DAMVIQNPRYQVTQFGKPVTLSCSQTLNHNVMYWYQQKSSQAPKLLFHYYDKDFNNEADTPDNFQSRRPNTSFCFLDIRSPGLGDTAMYLCATSPRGAGRYEQYFGPGTRLTVT.

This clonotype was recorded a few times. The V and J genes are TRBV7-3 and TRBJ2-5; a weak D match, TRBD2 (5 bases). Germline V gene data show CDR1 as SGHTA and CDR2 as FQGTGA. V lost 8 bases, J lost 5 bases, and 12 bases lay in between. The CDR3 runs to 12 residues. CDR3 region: CASGTGSETQYF. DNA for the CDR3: TGTGCCAGCGGCACGGGGAGCGAGACCCAGTACTTC. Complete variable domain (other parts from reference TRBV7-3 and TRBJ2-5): GAGVSQTPSNKVTEKGKYVELRCDPISGHTALYWYRQSLGQGPEFLIYFQGTGAADDSGLPNDRFFAVRPEGSVSTLKIQRTERGDSAVYLCASGTGSETQYFGPGTRLLVL.

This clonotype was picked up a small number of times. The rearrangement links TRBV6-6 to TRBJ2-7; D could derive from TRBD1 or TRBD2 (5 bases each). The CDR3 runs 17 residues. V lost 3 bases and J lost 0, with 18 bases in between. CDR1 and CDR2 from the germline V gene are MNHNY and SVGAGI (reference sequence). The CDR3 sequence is CASSYPGEGRLSYEQYF. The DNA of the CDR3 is TGTGCCAGCAGTTATCCAGGTGAGGGACGCCTCTCCTACGAGCAGTACTTC.

The CDR3 reads CASSLGLAGDPPRTGELFF. CDR3 DNA sequence: TGTGCCAGCAGCTTAGGACTAGCGGGAGATCCGCCACGCACCGGGGAGCTGTTTTTT. The V call is TRBV7-3, the J call TRBJ2-2, with TRBD2 matching 13 bases. In germline, CDR1 is SGHTA, CDR2 FQGTGA. CDR3 size: 19 residues. V lost 2 bases, J lost 4 bases, and 10 bases stayed unmatched.

Written as DNA, the CDR3 is TGCAGCGTTGAAGGGGGGACAGGGTACGAGACCCAGTACTTC. As protein: CSVEGGTGYETQYF. The gene calls are TRBV29-1 and TRBJ2-5, with 9 nucleotides matching TRBD1. CDR1 and CDR2 from the germline V gene are SQVTM and ANQGSEA. With V trimmed by 1 base and J by 5 bases, 5 bases remained unmatched. This CDR3 comprises 14 residues.

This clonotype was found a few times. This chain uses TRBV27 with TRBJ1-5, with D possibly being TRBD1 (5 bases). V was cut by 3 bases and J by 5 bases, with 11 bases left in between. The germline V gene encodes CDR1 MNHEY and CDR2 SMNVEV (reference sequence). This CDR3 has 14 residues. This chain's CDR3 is CASSFWQGHQPQHF. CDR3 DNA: TGTGCCAGCAGTTTCTGGCAGGGCCATCAGCCCCAGCATTTT.

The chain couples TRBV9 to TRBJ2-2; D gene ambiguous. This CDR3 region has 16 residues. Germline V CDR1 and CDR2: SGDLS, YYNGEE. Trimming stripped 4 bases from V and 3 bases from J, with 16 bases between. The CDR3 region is CASSHTTDGDTGELFF. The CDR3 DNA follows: TGTGCCAGCAGCCACACGACGGACGGAGACACCGGGGAGCTGTTTTTT.

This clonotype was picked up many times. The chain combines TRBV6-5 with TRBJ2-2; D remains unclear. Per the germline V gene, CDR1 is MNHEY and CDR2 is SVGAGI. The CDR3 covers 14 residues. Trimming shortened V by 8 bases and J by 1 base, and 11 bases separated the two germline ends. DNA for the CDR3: TGTGCCAGCCTTGACCTCCTGAACACCGGGGAGCTGTTTTTT. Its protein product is CASLDLLNTGELFF.

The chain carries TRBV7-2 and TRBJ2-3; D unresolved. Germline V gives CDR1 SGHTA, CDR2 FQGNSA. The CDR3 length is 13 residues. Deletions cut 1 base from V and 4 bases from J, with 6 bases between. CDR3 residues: CASSLVRADTQYF. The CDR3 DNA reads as TGTGCCAGCAGCTTAGTTCGCGCAGATACGCAGTATTTT.